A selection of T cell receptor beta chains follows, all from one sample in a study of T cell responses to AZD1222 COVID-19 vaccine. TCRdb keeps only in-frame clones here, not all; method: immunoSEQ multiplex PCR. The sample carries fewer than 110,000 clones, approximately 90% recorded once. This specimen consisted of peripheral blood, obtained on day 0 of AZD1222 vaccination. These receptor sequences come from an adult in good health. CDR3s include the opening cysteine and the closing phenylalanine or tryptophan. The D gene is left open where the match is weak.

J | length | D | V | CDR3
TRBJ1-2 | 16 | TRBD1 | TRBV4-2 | CASSQVTGGRGYGYTF
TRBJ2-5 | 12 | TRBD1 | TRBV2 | CASNRGHETQYF
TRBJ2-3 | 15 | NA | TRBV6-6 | CASSYSTVLTDTQYF
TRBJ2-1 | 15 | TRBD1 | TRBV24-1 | CATSDPTGSGHEQFF
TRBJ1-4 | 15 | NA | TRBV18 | CASSPPSVRREKLFF
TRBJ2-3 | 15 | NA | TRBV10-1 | CASSEAGASTDTQYF
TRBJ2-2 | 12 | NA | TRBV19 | CAGLGDTGELFF
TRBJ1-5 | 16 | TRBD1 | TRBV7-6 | CASSLGPDRANQPQHF
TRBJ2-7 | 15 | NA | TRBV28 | CASSLGAGDSYEQYF
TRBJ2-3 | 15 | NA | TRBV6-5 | CASSYEGGGTDTQYF
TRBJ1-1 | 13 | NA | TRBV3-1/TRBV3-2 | CASRHTGLSEAFF
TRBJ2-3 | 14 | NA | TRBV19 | CASSFEGATDTQYF
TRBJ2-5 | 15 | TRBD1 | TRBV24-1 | CATSDLSGGLWTQYF
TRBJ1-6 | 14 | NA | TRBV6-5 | CASRRVSYNSPLHF
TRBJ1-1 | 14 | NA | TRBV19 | CASSIGPANTEAFF
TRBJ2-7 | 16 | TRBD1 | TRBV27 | CASRDGTVGEFYEQYF
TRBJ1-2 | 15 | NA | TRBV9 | CASSVEPGSRYGYTF
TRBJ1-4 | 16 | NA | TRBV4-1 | CASSQAEGGLGEKLFF
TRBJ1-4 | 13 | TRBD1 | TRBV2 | CASTQGAPAELFF
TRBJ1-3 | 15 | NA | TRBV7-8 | CASSPSSISGNTIYF
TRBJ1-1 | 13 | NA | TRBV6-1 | CASSERDNTEAFF
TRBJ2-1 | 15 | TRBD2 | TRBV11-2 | CASSYTSGGFNEQFF
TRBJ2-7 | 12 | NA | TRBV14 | CASSPQGYEQYF
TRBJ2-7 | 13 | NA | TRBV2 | CARRRTTSYEQYF
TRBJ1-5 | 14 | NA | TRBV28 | CASSLLDRNQPQHF
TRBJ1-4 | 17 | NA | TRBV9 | CASSVEPNFISNEKLFF
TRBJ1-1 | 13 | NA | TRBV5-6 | CASSLPGDTEAFF
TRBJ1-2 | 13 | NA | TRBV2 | CASRAGMDYGYTF
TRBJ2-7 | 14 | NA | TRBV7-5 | CVRSLGSPRHEQYF
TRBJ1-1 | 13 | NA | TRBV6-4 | CASSVEGNTEAFF
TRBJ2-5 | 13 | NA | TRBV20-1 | CSASSSYQETQYF
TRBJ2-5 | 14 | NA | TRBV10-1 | CASITATWGETQYF
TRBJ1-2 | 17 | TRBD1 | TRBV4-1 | CASSQDRTGGEGYGYTF
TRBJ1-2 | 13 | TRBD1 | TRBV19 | CATTGGRGYGYTF
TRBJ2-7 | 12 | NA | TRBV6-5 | CASSGDFYEQYF
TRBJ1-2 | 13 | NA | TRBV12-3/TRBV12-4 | CASRTGGNYGYTF
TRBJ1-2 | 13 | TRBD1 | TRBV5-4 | CASRPQGVYGYTF
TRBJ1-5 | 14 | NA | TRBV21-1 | CASSKDDRNQPQHF
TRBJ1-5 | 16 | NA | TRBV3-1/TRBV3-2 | CASSQDGPYSNQPQHF
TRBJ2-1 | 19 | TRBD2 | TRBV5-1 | CASSLKEGRQRGIVNEQFF
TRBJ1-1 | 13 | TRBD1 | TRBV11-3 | CASGTGEGTEAFF
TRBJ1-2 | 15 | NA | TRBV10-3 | CAISALGAANYGYTF
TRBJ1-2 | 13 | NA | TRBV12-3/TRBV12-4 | CASSLGSGGGYTF
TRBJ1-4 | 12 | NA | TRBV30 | CAWNSANEKLFF